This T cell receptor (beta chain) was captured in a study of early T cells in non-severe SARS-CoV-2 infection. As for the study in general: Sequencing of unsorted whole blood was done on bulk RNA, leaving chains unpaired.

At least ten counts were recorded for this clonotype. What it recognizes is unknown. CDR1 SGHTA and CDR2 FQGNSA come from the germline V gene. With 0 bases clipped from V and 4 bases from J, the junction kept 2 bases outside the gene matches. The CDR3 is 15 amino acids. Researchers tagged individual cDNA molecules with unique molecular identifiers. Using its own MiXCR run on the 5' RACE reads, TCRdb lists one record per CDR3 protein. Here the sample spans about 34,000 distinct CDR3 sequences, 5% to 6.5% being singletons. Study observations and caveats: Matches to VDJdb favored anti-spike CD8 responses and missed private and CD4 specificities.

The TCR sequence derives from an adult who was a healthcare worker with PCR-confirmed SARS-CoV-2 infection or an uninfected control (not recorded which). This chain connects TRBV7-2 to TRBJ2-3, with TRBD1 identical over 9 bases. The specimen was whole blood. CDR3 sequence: CASSLAGQGSDTQYF. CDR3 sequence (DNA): TGTGCCAGCAGCTTAGCGGGACAGGGCTCAGATACGCAGTATTTT.